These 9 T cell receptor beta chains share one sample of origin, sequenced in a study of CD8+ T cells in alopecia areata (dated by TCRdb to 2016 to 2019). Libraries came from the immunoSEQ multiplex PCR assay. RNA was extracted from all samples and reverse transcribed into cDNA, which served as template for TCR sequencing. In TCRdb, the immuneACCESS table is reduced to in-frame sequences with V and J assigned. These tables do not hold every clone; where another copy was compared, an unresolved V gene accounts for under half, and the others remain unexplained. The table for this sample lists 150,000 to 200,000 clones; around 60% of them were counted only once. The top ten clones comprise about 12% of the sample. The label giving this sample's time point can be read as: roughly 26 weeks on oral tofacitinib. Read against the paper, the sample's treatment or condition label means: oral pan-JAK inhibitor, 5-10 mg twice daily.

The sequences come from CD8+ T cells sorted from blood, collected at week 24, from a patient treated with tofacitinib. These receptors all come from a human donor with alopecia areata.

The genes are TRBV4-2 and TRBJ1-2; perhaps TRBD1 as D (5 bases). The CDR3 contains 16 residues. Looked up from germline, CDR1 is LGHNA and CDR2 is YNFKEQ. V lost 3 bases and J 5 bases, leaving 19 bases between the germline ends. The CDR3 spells CASSQTLERQWYGYTF. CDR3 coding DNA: TGTGCCAGCAGCCAGACCCTAGAAAGACAGTGGTATGGCTACACCTTC.

As DNA, the CDR3 is TGTGCCAGCAGCCCGCCTACCGGGCACAGGATCACTGAAGCTTTCTTT. Residues: CASSPPTGHRITEAFF. The chain employs TRBV7-9 and TRBJ1-1; tentative D call: TRBD1 (5 bases). The V and J ends lost 5 bases and 4 bases respectively, with 20 bases between them. This CDR3 region has 16 residues. The V gene's germline CDR1 is SEHNR and CDR2 FQNEAQ (reference sequence). Looking up the rest from reference TRBV7-9 and TRBJ1-1 gives the full variable domain: DTGVSQNPRHKITKRGQNVTFRCDPISEHNRLYWYRQTLGQGPEFLTYFQNEAQLEKSRLLSDRFSAERPKGSFSTLEIQRTEQGDSAMYLCASSPPTGHRITEAFFGQGTRLTVV.

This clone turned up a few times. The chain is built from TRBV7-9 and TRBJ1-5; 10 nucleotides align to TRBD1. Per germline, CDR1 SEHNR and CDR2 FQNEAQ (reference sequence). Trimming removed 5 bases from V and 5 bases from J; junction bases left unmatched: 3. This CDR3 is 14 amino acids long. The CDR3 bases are TGTGCCAGCAGCCTCGGGACAGGGGATCAGCCCCAGCATTTT. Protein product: CASSLGTGDQPQHF.

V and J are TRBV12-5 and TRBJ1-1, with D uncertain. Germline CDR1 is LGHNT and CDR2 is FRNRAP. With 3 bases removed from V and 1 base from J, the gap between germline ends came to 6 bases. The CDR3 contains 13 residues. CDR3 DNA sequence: TGTGCTAGTGGTTTCTCCGAGAACACTGAAGCTTTCTTT. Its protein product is CASGFSENTEAFF.

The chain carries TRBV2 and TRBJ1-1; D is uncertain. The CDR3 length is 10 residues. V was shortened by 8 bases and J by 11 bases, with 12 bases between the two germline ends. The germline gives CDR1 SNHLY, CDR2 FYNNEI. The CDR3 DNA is TGTGCCAGCCAAGAGGCGCGGGCTTTCTTT. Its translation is CASQEARAFF.

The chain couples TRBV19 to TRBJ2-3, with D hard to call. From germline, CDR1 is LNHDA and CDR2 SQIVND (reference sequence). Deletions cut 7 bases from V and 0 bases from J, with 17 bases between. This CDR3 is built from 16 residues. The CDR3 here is CASTPGFGLSTDTQYF. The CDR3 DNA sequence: TGTGCCAGTACCCCCGGTTTTGGTTTAAGCACAGATACGCAGTATTTT.

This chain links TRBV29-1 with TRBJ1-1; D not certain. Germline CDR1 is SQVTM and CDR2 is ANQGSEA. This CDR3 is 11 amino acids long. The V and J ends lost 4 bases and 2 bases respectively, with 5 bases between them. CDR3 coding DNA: TGCAGCGTTGCTATCAACACTGAAGCTTTCTTT. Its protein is CSVAINTEAFF.

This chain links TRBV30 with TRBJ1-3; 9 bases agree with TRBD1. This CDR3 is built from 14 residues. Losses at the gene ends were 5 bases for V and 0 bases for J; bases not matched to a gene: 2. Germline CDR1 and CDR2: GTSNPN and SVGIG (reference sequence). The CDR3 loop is CAWGTGPSGNTIYF. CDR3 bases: TGTGCCTGGGGGACAGGGCCCTCTGGAAACACCATATATTTT.

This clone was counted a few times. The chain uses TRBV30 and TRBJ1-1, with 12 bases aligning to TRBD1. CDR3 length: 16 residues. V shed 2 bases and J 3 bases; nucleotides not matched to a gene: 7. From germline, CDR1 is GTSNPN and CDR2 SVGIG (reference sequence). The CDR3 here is CAWSYGTGGEDTEAFF. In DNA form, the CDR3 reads TGTGCCTGGAGTTACGGGACAGGGGGCGAGGACACTGAAGCTTTCTTT.